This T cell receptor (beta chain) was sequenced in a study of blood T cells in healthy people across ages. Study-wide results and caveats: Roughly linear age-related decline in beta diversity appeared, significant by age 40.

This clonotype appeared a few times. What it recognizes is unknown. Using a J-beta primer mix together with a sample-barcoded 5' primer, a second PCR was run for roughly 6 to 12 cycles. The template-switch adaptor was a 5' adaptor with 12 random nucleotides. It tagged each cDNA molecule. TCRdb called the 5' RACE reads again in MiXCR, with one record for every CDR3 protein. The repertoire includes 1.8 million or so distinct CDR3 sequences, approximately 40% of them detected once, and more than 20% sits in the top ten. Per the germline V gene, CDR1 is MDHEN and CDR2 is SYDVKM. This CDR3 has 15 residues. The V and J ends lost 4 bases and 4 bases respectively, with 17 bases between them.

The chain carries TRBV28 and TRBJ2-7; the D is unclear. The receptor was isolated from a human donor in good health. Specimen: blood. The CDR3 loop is CASSSRASGWYEQYF. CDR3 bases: TGTGCCAGCAGTTCCCGGGCGTCCGGTTGGTACGAGCAGTACTTC.